Listed below are T cell receptor beta chains from one sample, sequenced in a study of blood T cells in healthy people across ages. TCRdb recomputed calls from the 5' RACE reads with MiXCR, one row per CDR3 protein. This sample has roughly 860,000 distinct CDR3 sequences, with around 62% found just once. The source material was blood. All receptors derive from a man under 40 in good health. Each CDR3 is given with its conserved first and last residue. D genes are given only for firm matches. Rows may omit the clone size; those that give it use once, few, many or a size class.

size	V	D	J	DNA	CDR3
NA	TRBV4-1	NA	TRBJ1-5	TGCGCCAGCAGCCAATCGCAGAGAAGCAATCAGCCCCAGCATTTT	CASSQSQRSNQPQHF
few	TRBV6-5	NA	TRBJ1-2	TGTGCCAGCAGTTACTCGGGACCGTCCTATGGCTACACCTTC	CASSYSGPSYGYTF
few	TRBV20-1	NA	TRBJ2-7	TGCAGTGTGTCAGGTCCCTACGAGCAGTACTTC	CSVSGPYEQYF
NA	TRBV21-1	NA	TRBJ2-7	TGTGCCAGCAGCAAAGGTACAGGGAGGTACAGGCACGAGCAGTACTTC	CASSKGTGRYRHEQYF
few	TRBV28	NA	TRBJ2-4	TGTGCCAGCAGTCATACAGTGGCAGCCAAAAACATTCAGTACTTC	CASSHTVAAKNIQYF
NA	TRBV15	NA	TRBJ2-1	TGTGCCACCAGCAGAGCCTCCGACTCGGCGGCCCAGTTCTTC	CATSRASDSAAQFF
NA	TRBV11-1	TRBD1	TRBJ2-7	TGTGCCAGCAGCACCCCGGGACAGGCCTATCCCTACGAGCAGTACTTC	CASSTPGQAYPYEQYF
NA	TRBV6-6	TRBD2	TRBJ2-3	TGTGCCAGCAGTGCATCGGGGGGTTCTGGGCAGTATTTT	CASSASGGSGQYF
NA	TRBV15	NA	TRBJ2-5	TGTGCCACCAGCAGAGAGGGAAGGGCGGCTCAAGAGACCCAGTACTTC	CATSREGRAAQETQYF
NA	TRBV29-1	TRBD2	TRBJ2-3	TGCAGCGTGGGGACTAGCGGAACAGATACGCAGTATTTT	CSVGTSGTDTQYF
NA	TRBV27	NA	TRBJ1-2	TGTGCCAGCAGGGACGGCTATGGCTACACCTTC	CASRDGYGYTF
NA	TRBV7-9	NA	TRBJ1-5	TGTGCCAGCAGTCCTACTGGAGCGAATCAGCCCCAGCATTTT	CASSPTGANQPQHF
NA	TRBV20-1	TRBD1	TRBJ2-7	TGCAATGCTCTCCGGGACAGGGTATCCTACGAGCAGTACTTC	CNALRDRVSYEQYF
few	TRBV20-1	NA	TRBJ2-7	TGCAGTGCTGGTAGGGGACCACGGCCTTTATACGAGCAGTACTTC	CSAGRGPRPLYEQYF
NA	TRBV29-1	NA	TRBJ1-2	TGCAGCGTTGTTTGGGGAAGGGGCGGCTACACCTTC	CSVVWGRGGYTF
few	TRBV5-1	TRBD2	TRBJ2-3	TGCGCCAGCAGCTTAGCGGGGCACCCCACAGATACGCAGTATTTT	CASSLAGHPTDTQYF
NA	TRBV12-3/TRBV12-4	TRBD2	TRBJ2-1	TGTGCCAGCAGTTTAGAAGGCCGGGGGGGCTTCAATGAGCAGTTCTTC	CASSLEGRGGFNEQFF
many	TRBV5-1	TRBD1	TRBJ2-7	TGCGCCAGCAGCGGACAGGGGACTAAAGGCGACGAGCAGTACTTC	CASSGQGTKGDEQYF
NA	TRBV7-9	NA	TRBJ2-5	TGTGCCAGCACCGCCGGGTGGGGAGAGACCCAGTACTTC	CASTAGWGETQYF
NA	TRBV20-1	NA	TRBJ2-7	TGCAGTGCTAGGAGCCTTTACGAGCAGTACTTC	CSARSLYEQYF
few	TRBV18	NA	TRBJ1-2	TGTGCCAGCTCGCCAAATCAAGCCACTAACTATGGCTACACCTTC	CASSPNQATNYGYTF
NA	TRBV20-1	TRBD1	TRBJ1-4	TGCAGTGCGGTTGACAGGGGAAAACTGTTTTTT	CSAVDRGKLFF
few	TRBV6-5	NA	TRBJ2-4	TGTGCCAGCAGACAACTCTTTGGGGACATTCAGTACTTC	CASRQLFGDIQYF
NA	TRBV28	NA	TRBJ2-7	TGTGCCAGCAGCTATCTGACTGGGGACCGATCCTACGAGCAGTACTTC	CASSYLTGDRSYEQYF
NA	TRBV4-3	NA	TRBJ1-4	TGCGCCAGCAGCCAAGCCAAGTCAACTAATGAAAAACTGTTTTTT	CASSQAKSTNEKLFF
NA	TRBV7-3	NA	TRBJ2-3	TGTGCCAGCAGCCTACGAAGGGATAGGGCAGATACGCAGTATTTT	CASSLRRDRADTQYF
few	TRBV6-1	TRBD1	TRBJ2-1	TGTGCCAGCAGAACTGGACAGGGGGGAGAGCAGTTCTTC	CASRTGQGGEQFF
many	TRBV11-1	NA	TRBJ2-7	TGTGCCAGCAGCGCGGGGACCTACGAGCAGTACTTC	CASSAGTYEQYF